This T cell receptor (beta chain) was captured by sequencing in a study of shared clonotypes between healthy human individuals. This clone was picked up one time. The antigen remains undetermined. Other DNA sequences from this sample encode an identical CDR3 as well. The CDR3 has 14 residues. The V segment lost 5 bases and the J segment 3 bases; nucleotides outside the gene matches: 4. Per the germline V gene, CDR1 is SGHVS and CDR2 is FNYEAQ. In the authors' workflow: With immunoSEQ giving junction-only sequences and no quality scores, filtering differed. Sequencing used immunoSEQ multiplex PCR; TCRdb keeps in-frame clones, though not all of them. That table furnishes V, J and clone size, whereas the DNA furnished D and trimming. Among hundreds of thousands of clones listed, about 96% were seen once. Only CD45RO-negative cells positively selected for CCR7 counted as naive CD8 cells, so terminally differentiated effector memory CD45RA+ cells were excluded.

General observations from the study: Clonotypes that were shared across a few donors made up around 4.6% of naive CD4 clonotypes. Donor clonotype sharing was expected to depend on sequencing depth.

This TCR derives from a man aged 30-40 years in good health. This sequence joins TRBV7-6 and TRBJ2-7; 10 nucleotides align to TRBD1. Sequencing was carried out using naive CD8+ T cells sorted from blood. The CDR3 DNA sequence: TGTGCCAGCAGCCCAGGGACAGGGGACTACGAGCAGTACTTC. Its translation: CASSPGTGDYEQYF.